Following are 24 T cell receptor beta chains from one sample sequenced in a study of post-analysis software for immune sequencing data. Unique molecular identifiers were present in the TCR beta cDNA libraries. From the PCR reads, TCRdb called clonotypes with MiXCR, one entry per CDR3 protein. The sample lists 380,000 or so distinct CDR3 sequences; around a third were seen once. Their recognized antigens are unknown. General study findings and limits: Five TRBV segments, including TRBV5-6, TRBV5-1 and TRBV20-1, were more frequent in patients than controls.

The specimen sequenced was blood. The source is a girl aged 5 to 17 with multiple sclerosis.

The CDR3 sequence is CASSSRGPSSYNEQFF. CDR3 bases: TGTGCCAGCAGCTCCAGGGGTCCTAGCTCCTACAATGAGCAGTTCTTC. The chain employs TRBV7-2 and TRBJ2-1, with D tentatively TRBD1 (6 bases). This CDR3 is built from 16 residues. V shed 4 bases and J shed 0 bases, with 13 bases lying between them. Germline V gene data show CDR1 as SGHTA and CDR2 as FQGNSA.

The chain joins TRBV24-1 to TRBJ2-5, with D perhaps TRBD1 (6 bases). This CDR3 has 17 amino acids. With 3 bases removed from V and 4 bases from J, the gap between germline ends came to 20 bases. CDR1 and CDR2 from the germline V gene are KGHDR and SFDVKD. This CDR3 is CATSDVRDKIGGETQYF. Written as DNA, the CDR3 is TGTGCCACCAGTGATGTCCGGGACAAAATAGGGGGAGAGACCCAGTACTTC.

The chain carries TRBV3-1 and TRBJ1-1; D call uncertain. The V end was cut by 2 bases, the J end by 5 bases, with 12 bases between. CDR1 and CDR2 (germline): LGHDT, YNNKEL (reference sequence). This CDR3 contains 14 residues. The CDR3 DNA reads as TGTGCCAGCAGCCAAATGGGAGATGGGACTGAAGCTTTCTTT. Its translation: CASSQMGDGTEAFF. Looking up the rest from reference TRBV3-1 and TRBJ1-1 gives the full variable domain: DTAVSQTPKYLVTQMGNDKSIKCEQNLGHDTMYWYKQDSKKFLKIMFSYNNKELIINETVPNRFSPKSPDKAHLNLHINSLELGDSAVYFCASSQMGDGTEAFFGQGTRLTVV.

CDR3 coding DNA: TGTGCCAGCAGCTCCTTCGGCCGACAAGAGACCCAGTACTTC. This gives the protein CASSSFGRQETQYF. V usage is TRBV7-6 and J usage is TRBJ2-5, with D uncertain. The germline CDR1 and CDR2 sequences are SGHVS and FNYEAQ. The V gene lost 4 bases and the J gene lost 2 bases, with 11 bases spanning the gap. This CDR3 has 14 amino acids.

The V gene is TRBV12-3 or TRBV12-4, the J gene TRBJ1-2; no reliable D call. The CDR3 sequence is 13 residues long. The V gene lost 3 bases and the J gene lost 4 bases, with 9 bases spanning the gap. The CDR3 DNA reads TGTGCCAGCAGTTTGTCGGAATCCTATGGCTACACCTTC. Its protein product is CASSLSESYGYTF.

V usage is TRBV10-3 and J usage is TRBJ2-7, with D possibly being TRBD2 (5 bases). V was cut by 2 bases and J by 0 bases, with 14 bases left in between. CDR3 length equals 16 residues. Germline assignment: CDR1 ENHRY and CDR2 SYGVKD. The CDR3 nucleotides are TGTGCCATCAGTGAGCTCCCGAGGGATAGCTCCTACGAGCAGTACTTC. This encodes CAISELPRDSSYEQYF.

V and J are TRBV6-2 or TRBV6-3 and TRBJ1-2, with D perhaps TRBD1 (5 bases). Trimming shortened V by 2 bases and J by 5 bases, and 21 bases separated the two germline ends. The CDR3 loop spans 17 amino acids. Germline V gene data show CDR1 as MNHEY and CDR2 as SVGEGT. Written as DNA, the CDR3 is TGTGCCAGCAGTTACGGGGGACGGGGGTCGGTGGGTTATGGCTACACCTTC. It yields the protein CASSYGGRGSVGYGYTF.

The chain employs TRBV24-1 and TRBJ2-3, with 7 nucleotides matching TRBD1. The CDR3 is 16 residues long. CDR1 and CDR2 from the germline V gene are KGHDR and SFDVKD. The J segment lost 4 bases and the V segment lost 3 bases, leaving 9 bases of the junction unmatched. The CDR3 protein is CATSDNTGERPDTQYF. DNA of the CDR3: TGTGCCACCAGTGATAACACAGGGGAGCGCCCAGATACGCAGTATTTT.

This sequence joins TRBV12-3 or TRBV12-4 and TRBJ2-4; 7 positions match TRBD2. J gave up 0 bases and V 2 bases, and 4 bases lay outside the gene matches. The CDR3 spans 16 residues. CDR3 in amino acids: CASSLTAGLAKNIQYF. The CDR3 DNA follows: TGTGCCAGCAGTTTAACAGCGGGGCTAGCCAAAAACATTCAGTACTTC.

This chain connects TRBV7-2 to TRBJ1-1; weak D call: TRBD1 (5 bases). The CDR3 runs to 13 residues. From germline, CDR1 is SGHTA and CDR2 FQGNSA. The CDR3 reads CASWGLQGPEAFF. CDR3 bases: TGTGCTAGCTGGGGCCTACAAGGCCCTGAAGCTTTCTTT.

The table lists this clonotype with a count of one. Written as DNA, the CDR3 is TGTGCCAGCAGCGCCCGGGATACCGATCAGCCCCAGCATTTT. Translated, it gives CASSARDTDQPQHF. The chain is built from TRBV9 and TRBJ1-5, with D hard to call. The CDR3 runs to 14 residues. In germline, CDR1 is SGDLS, CDR2 YYNGEE. Trimming pared 3 bases from V and 5 bases from J, leaving 12 bases between. Full variable domain (rest looked up from reference TRBV9 and TRBJ1-5): DSGVTQTPKHLITATGQRVTLRCSPRSGDLSVYWYQQSLDQGLQFLIQYYNGEERAKGNILERFSAQQFPDLHSELNLSSLELGDSALYFCASSARDTDQPQHFGDGTRLSIL.

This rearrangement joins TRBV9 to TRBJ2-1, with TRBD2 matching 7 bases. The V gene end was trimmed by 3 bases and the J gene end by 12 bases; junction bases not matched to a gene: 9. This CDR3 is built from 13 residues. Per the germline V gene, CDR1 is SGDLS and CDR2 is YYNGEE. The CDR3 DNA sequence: TGTGCCAGCAGCGCCGATCCCACGGGGGGGCAGTTCTTC. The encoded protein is CASSADPTGGQFF.

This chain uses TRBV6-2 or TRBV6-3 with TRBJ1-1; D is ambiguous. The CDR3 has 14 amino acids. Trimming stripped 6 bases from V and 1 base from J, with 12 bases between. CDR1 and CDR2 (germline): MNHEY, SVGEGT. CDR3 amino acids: CASSSHVGNTEAFF. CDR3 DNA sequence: TGTGCCAGCAGCTCTCACGTCGGGAACACTGAAGCTTTCTTT.

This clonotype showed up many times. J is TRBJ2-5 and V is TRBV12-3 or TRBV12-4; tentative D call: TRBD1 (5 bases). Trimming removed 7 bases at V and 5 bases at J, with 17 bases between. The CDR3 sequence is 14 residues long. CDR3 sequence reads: CASTLGRVEETQYF. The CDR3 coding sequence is TGTGCCAGCACCCTGGGCAGGGTGGAGGAGACCCAGTACTTC.

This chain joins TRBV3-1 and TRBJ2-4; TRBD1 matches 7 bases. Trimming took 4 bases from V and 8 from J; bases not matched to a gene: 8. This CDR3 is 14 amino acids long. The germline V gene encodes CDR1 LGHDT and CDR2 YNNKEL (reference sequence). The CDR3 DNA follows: TGTGCCAGCAGCCCGACAGGGCCGCGGGACATTCAGTACTTC. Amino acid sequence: CASSPTGPRDIQYF.

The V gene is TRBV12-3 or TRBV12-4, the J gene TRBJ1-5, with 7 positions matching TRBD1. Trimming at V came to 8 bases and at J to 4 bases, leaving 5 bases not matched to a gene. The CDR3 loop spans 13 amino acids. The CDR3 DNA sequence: TGTGCCAGCGTCACGGGACAGAATCAGCCCCAGCATTTT. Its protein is CASVTGQNQPQHF.

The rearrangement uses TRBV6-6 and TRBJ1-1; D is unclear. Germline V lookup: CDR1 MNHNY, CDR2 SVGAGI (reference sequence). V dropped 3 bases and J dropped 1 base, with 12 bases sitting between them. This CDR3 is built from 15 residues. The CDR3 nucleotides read TGTGCCAGCAGTTATTCCATCGTGCAGAACACTGAAGCTTTCTTT. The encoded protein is CASSYSIVQNTEAFF.

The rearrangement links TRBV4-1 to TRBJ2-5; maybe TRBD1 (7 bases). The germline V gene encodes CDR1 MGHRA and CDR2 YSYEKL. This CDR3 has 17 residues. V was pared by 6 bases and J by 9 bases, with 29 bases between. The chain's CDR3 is CASREIFKGGKREAQYF. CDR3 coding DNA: TGCGCCAGCAGAGAAATCTTTAAAGGGGGCAAAAGGGAGGCCCAGTACTTC.

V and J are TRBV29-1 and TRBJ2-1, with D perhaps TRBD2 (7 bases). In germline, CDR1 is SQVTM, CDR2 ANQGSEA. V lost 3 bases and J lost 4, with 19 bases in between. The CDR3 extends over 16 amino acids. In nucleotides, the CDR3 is TGCAGCGTTGAGAGTGGGGGAGGGGGGGAATACAATGAGCAGTTCTTC. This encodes CSVESGGGGEYNEQFF.

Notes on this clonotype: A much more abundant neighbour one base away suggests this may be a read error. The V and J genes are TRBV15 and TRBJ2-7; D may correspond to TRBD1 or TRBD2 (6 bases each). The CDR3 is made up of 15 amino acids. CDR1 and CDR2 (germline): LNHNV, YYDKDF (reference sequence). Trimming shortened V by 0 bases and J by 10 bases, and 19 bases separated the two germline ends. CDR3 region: CATSRDRAGEDVQYF. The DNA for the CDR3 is TGTGCCACCAGCAGAGATCGGGCAGGGGAGGACGTTCAGTACTTC.

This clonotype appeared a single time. The CDR3 nucleotides are TGTGCTAGTGGCCCTAGCGGGGGGCCTTACCAAGAGACCCAGTACTTC. Translation: CASGPSGGPYQETQYF. The V gene is TRBV12-5, the J gene TRBJ2-5; 11 bases align to TRBD2. The trim removed 6 bases at V and 0 bases at J, leaving 6 bases unmatched. The CDR3 totals 16 residues. Germline CDR1 reads LGHNT; CDR2 reads FRNRAP.

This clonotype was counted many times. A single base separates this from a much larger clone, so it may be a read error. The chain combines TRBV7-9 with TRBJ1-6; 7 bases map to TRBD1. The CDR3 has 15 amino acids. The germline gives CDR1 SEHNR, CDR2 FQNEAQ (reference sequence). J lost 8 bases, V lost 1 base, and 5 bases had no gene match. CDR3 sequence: CASSLGGTADSPLHF. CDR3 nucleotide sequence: TGTGCCAGCAGCTTAGGGGGGACAGCGGATTCACCCCTCCACTTT.

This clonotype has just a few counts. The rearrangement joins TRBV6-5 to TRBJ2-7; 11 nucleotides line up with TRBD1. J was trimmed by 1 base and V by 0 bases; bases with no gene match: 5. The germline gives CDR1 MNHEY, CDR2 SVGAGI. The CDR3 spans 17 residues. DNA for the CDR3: TGTGCCAGCAGTTACTCGTCTGGGGACAGGGGGTCCTACGAGCAGTACTTC. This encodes CASSYSSGDRGSYEQYF.

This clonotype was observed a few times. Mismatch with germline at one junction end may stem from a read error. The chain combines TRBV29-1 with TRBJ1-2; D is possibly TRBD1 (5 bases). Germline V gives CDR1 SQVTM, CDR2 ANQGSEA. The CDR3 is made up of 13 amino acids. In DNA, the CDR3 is TGCAGCGGGGCAGGGTTCCCGAACTATGGCTACATCTTC. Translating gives CSGAGFPNYGYIF.